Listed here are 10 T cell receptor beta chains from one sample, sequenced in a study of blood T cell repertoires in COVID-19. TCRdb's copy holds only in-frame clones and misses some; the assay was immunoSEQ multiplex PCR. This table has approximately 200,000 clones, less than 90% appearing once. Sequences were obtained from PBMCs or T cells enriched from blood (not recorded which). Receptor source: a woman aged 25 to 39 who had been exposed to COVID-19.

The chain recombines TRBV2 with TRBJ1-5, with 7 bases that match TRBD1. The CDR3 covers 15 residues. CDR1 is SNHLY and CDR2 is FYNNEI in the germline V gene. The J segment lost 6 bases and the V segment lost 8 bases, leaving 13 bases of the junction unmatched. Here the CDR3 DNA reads TGTGCCAGCCTTAAGGGGGCAGGGGTCGGTCAGCCCCAGCATTTT. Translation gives CASLKGAGVGQPQHF.

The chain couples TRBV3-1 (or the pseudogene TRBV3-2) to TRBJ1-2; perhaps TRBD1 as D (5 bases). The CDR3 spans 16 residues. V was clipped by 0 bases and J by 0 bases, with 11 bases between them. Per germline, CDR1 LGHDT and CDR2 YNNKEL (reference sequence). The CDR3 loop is CASSQDWGETNYGYTF. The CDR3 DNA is TGTGCCAGCAGCCAAGATTGGGGGGAAACTAACTATGGCTACACCTTC.

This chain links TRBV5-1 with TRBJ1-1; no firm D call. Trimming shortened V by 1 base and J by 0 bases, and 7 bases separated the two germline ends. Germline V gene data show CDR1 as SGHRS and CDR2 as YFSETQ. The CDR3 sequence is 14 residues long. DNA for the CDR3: TGCGCCAGCAGCTTGTCTGGCTTGAACACTGAAGCTTTCTTT. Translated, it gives CASSLSGLNTEAFF.

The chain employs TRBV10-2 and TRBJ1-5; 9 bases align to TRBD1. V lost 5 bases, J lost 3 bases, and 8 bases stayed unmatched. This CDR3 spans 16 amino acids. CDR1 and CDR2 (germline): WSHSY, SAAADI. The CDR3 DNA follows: TGCGCCAGCAGTACTTCAACAGGGGGCCACAATCAGCCCCAGCATTTT. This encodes CASSTSTGGHNQPQHF.

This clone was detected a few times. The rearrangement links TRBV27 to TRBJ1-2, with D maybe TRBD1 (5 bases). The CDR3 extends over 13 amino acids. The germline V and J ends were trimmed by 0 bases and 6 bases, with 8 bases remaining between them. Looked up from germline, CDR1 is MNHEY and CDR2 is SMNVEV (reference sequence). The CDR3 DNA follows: TGTGCCAGCAGTTTATCGGTGGGGCATGGCTACACCTTC. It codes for CASSLSVGHGYTF.

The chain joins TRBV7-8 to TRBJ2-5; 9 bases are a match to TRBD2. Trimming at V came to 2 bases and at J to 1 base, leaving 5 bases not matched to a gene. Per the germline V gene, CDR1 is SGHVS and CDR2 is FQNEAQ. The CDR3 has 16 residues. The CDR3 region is CASSLILAGIQETQYF. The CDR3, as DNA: TGTGCCAGCAGCTTAATTCTAGCGGGAATCCAAGAGACCCAGTACTTC.

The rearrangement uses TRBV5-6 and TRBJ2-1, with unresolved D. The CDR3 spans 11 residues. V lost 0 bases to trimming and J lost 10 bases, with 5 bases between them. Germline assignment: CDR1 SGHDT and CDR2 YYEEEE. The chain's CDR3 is CASSLALEQFF. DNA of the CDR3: TGTGCCAGCAGCTTGGCACTGGAGCAGTTCTTC.

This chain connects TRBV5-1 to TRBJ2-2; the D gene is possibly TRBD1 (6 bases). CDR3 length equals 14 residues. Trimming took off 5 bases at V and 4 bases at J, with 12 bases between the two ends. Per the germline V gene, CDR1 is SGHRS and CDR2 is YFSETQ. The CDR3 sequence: CASRGTTSTGELFF. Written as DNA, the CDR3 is TGCGCCAGCAGGGGGACAACCAGCACCGGGGAGCTGTTTTTT.

CDR3 coding DNA: TGTGCCAGCAGCGGTTATCGGACAGGGGAAGAGACCCAGTACTTC. The encoded protein is CASSGYRTGEETQYF. The chain couples TRBV7-6 to TRBJ2-5, with 9 bases fitting TRBD1. The CDR3 length is 15 residues. Germline loops: CDR1 SGHVS, CDR2 FNYEAQ. V was pared by 5 bases and J by 3 bases, with 7 bases of the junction left unmatched.

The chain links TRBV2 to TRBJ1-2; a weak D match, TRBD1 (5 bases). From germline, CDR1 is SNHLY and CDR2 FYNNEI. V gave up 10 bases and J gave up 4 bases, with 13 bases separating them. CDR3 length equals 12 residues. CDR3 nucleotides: TGTGCCACCACACAGGCGCCCTATGGCTACACCTTC. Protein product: CATTQAPYGYTF.